The 21 T cell receptor beta chains listed next were all sequenced from one sample in a study of tumor-infiltrating lymphocytes in primary liver carcinoma. Both RNA and DNA were isolated together from about 21-30 mg of bulk tissue that had not been sorted. The authors made TCR beta cDNA from approximately 490 ng total RNA with a constant-region primer. Researchers made the TCR beta libraries by running three nested multiplex PCR rounds with slightly modified ARM-PCR. TRBV1-TRBV30 forward primers and a C-beta reverse primer were used in the first two PCR rounds, which each ran for about 10 cycles. Via MiXCR, TCRdb re-called the multiplex PCR reads, giving one row per CDR3 protein. The table includes 85,000 to 100,000 distinct CDR3 sequences, around 68% detected once. Sequencing input: tumor-adjacent normal liver tissue. The origin of the receptors is a man aged 35 to 55 with primary liver carcinoma and hepatitis B virus infection.

To note about this clonotype: A much larger clone lies one base from this, so it may be a read error. The genes are TRBV28 and TRBJ2-1, with 7 bases fitting TRBD1. From germline, CDR1 is MDHEN and CDR2 SYDVKM. This CDR3 region has 12 residues. CDR3 amino acids: CVSSPTGVKQFF. The CDR3 DNA reads TGTGTCAGCAGTCCTACAGGGGTAAAGCAGTTCTTC.

This clonotype was seen ten or more times. The CDR3 sequence: CASSQDSDNRAQFF. The CDR3 bases are TGTGCCAGCAGCCAAGATTCGGACAACCGGGCTCAGTTCTTC. The chain links TRBV4-2 to TRBJ2-1; possible D gene TRBD1, 5 bases. The CDR3 sequence is 14 residues long. Trimming left V 0 bases short and J 13 bases short, with 16 bases between. Per the germline V gene, CDR1 is LGHNA and CDR2 is YNFKEQ.

The rearrangement joins TRBV4-1 to TRBJ2-7; D remains ambiguous. The V and J ends lost 1 base and 7 bases respectively, with 20 bases between them. The germline gives CDR1 MGHRA, CDR2 YSYEKL. This CDR3 comprises 16 residues. The chain's CDR3 is CASSQVPGDTSREQYF. CDR3 in DNA: TGCGCCAGCAGCCAAGTCCCAGGAGATACCTCGCGGGAGCAGTACTTC.

To note about this clonotype: The junction does not match germline at one end; this may be a read error. V is TRBV7-8 and J is TRBJ1-2; 9 nucleotides match TRBD1. CDR1 is SGHVS and CDR2 is FQNEAQ in the germline V gene. The CDR3 contains 15 residues. CDR3 residues: CTSSPRTGVNYGFTF. The CDR3 bases are TGTACCAGCAGCCCTCGGACAGGGGTGAACTATGGCTTCACCTTC.

The chain links TRBV7-9 to TRBJ2-3; D gene uncertain. Germline V lookup: CDR1 SEHNR, CDR2 FQNEAQ (reference sequence). The CDR3 sequence is 12 residues long. The V end lost 11 bases, the J end lost 5 bases, and 14 bases lay between the germline ends. CDR3: CAGARSRDTQYF. Written as DNA, the CDR3 is TGTGCCGGCGCACGCAGTCGAGATACGCAGTATTTT.

This clonotype was seen only a few times. It may be a read error: a sequence one base away is much more abundant. The rearrangement links TRBV4-1 to TRBJ1-5, with D hard to call. Trimming shortened V by 4 bases and J by 2 bases, and 15 bases separated the two germline ends. The CDR3 has 16 amino acids. CDR1 is MGHRA, CDR2 YSYEKL, per germline. As DNA, the CDR3 is TGCGCCAGCAGCCTAATGGGCTTAGGCGGCAATCAGCCCCAGCATTTT. Translating it yields CASSLMGLGGNQPQHF.

The J gene is TRBJ2-5, the V gene TRBV2; 11 bases are shared with TRBD2. Per the germline V gene, CDR1 is SNHLY and CDR2 is FYNNEI. The ends lost 3 bases at V and 0 bases at J; junction bases unmatched: 3. The CDR3 length is 16 residues. The DNA of the CDR3 is TGTGCCAGCAGTGACGGGACTAGCGGTTACCAAGAGACCCAGTACTTC. The encoded protein is CASSDGTSGYQETQYF.

This clonotype appeared once. The junction differs from germline at one of its ends, possibly a read error. This chain links TRBV6-1 with TRBJ2-7; perhaps TRBD2 as D (5 bases). CDR3 length: 13 amino acids. Germline lookup yields CDR1 MNHNS and CDR2 SASEGT. The chain's CDR3 is CASSDHSGNEQYF. CDR3 coding DNA: TGTGCAAGCAGTGACCACTCGGGGAACGAGCAGTACTTC.

The genes are TRBV11-1 and TRBJ2-1; TRBD2 matches at 14 bases. Germline values: CDR1 SGHAT, CDR2 FQDESV (reference sequence). The CDR3 spans 17 residues. The CDR3, as DNA: TGTGTCAGTAGCCTGGGACTAGCGGGAGATGTTGACAATGAGCAGTTCTTC. This gives the protein CVSSLGLAGDVDNEQFF.

V gene TRBV6-5 combines with J gene TRBJ2-7; TRBD2 matches 9 bases. V lost 7 bases and J lost 0; bases outside the gene matches: 10. CDR3 length equals 16 residues. The germline V gene has CDR1 MNHEY and CDR2 SVGAGI. The CDR3 DNA reads TGTGCCAGCACCATTACTAGCGGGTTCGACTCCTACGAGCAGTACTTC. Amino acid sequence: CASTITSGFDSYEQYF.

Details on this clonotype: Its ends do not fully match the called genes, so a read error is possible. The chain links TRBV29-1 to TRBJ2-2, with D perhaps matching TRBD1 (5 bases). This CDR3 has 13 amino acids. Germline CDR1 is SQVTM and CDR2 is ANQGSEA. The CDR3 nucleotides read TGCAGTGTTGCCGCAGGGTCTGCCGGGGAGCTGTTTTTT. Protein product: CSVAAGSAGELFF.

The chain uses TRBV11-2 and TRBJ2-3; TRBD2 aligns across 7 bases. The CDR3 is made up of 16 amino acids. The V gene's germline CDR1 is SGHAT and CDR2 FQNNGV. V shed 5 bases and J 6 bases; nucleotides not matched to a gene: 14. The CDR3 protein is CASSILLADPRDTQYF. DNA of the CDR3: TGTGCCAGCAGCATATTGCTAGCGGATCCTCGGGATACGCAGTATTTT.

This clonotype has a handful of counts. With a much larger clone just one base away, this may be a read error. The rearrangement links TRBV6-6 to TRBJ2-3; 11 bases line up with TRBD2. The germline gives CDR1 MNHNY, CDR2 SVGAGI (reference sequence). The junction had 1 base not matched to a gene; V was cut back by 0 bases and J by 2 bases. The CDR3 runs to 16 residues. CDR3: CASSYSTSGVTDTQYF. CDR3 in DNA: TGTGCCAGCAGTTACTCGACTAGCGGGGTCACAGATACGCAGTATTTT.

The chain employs TRBV21-1 and TRBJ2-3; the table calls TRBD1, which could not be checked here. TRBV21-1 is a pseudogene locus. The CDR3 consists of 18 residues. Written as DNA, the CDR3 is TGTACCAGCAGCTCCCCTAACACCACCACAGGGTACACAGATACGCAGTATTTT. This sequence encodes CTSSSPNTTTGYTDTQYF.

Points on this clonotype: The conserved final phenylalanine or tryptophan is absent from the CDR3, which likely points to a read error. It is unclear where the CDR3 begins or ends on the DNA, so no DNA is shown, and the CDR3 is as TCRdb lists it. The CDR3 here is CASSFTGVTYGYTL. This rearrangement joins TRBV11-2 to TRBJ1-2; the listed D gene, TRBD1, was not tested against the DNA. The CDR3 extends over 14 residues, inclusive of both ends. CDR1 and CDR2 from the germline V gene are SGHAT and FQNNGV.

Worth noting for this clonotype: One junction end disagrees with the germline gene, perhaps due to a read error. The chain uses TRBV4-1 and TRBJ2-7; 8 bases are a match to TRBD1. Germline V gene sequence: CDR1 MGHRA, CDR2 YSYEKL. CDR3 size: 17 residues. CDR3 loop: CASSHKSLGQGSYEQYF. For the CDR3, the DNA is TGCGCCAGCAGTCACAAGAGTCTAGGACAGGGTTCCTACGAGCAGTATTTC.

V is TRBV6-5 and J is TRBJ2-6; D is possibly TRBD2 (5 bases). Germline loops: CDR1 MNHEY, CDR2 SVGAGI. The CDR3 totals 18 residues. V lost 5 bases and J 2 bases, leaving 19 bases between the germline ends. The CDR3 sequence is CASSLWTEMKAGANVLTF. CDR3 nucleotide sequence: TGTGCCAGCAGTCTCTGGACTGAGATGAAAGCTGGGGCCAACGTCCTGACTTTC.

This clonotype came up once. A read error may explain this, as a much larger clone is one base away. The rearrangement uses TRBV12-3 or TRBV12-4 and TRBJ2-3, with D uncertain. CDR3 length: 14 residues. V was trimmed by 1 base and J by 4 bases, leaving 9 bases between them. CDR3 sequence: CASSLGVGSDTQYF. Written as DNA, the CDR3 is TGTGCCAGCAGTTTAGGCGTGGGGTCAGATACGCAGTATTTT.

J is TRBJ1-2 and V is TRBV28; tentative D call: TRBD1 (5 bases). There are 13 residues in the CDR3. Trimming removed 2 bases at V and 6 bases at J, with 10 bases between. CDR1 is MDHEN and CDR2 is SYDVKM in the germline V gene. The CDR3 region is CASSLIQGHGYTF. In nucleotides, the CDR3 is TGTGCCAGCAGTTTAATCCAGGGTCATGGCTACACCTTC.

V usage is TRBV11-1 and J usage is TRBJ2-2; no reliable D call. Germline CDR1 is SGHAT and CDR2 is FQDESV (reference sequence). The CDR3 is 13 residues long. CDR3 protein: CISSRVITGELFF. The CDR3 DNA sequence: TGTATCAGCAGCCGGGTAATTACCGGGGAGCTGTTTTTT.

This clonotype was seen at least ten times. V usage is TRBV6-5 and J usage is TRBJ2-3, with 9 positions matching TRBD1. The CDR3 contains 13 residues. Germline trimming cut 6 bases from V and 9 bases from J; bases unmatched to any gene: 7. Germline lookup yields CDR1 MNHEY and CDR2 SVGAGI. CDR3 protein: CASRKTGGATQYF. The DNA of the CDR3 is TGTGCCAGCAGGAAAACAGGGGGCGCGACGCAGTATTTT.